The rows below give T cell receptor beta chains drawn from one sample of a study of blood T cells in healthy people across ages. TCRdb redid the calling of the 5' RACE reads with MiXCR, one entry per CDR3 protein. The table includes around 1,000,000 distinct CDR3 sequences, under 30% detected once. These sequences were also reported in another study, on T cells of mothers and their children.

The sequencing sample was made of blood. These receptor sequences come from a girl between 2 and 10 years old in good health. Each CDR3 is given with its conserved first and last residue. D genes are given only for firm matches. Size values are once, few and many counts, or a class for expanded clones, and some rows have none.

cdr3_nt	cdr3_aa	v_call	clone_size	d_call	j_call
TGTGCCAGCAGCCAAGTAAGTTATGAGCAGTTCTTC	CASSQVSYEQFF	TRBV3-1	few	NA	TRBJ2-1
TGCAGTGCTAGAGATCCCTTCGGGTACGAGCAGTACTTC	CSARDPFGYEQYF	TRBV20-1	NA	NA	TRBJ2-7
TGTGCCAGCAGTCTAACCAAACAGGGGGAGGCTTTCTTT	CASSLTKQGEAFF	TRBV11-2	NA	TRBD1	TRBJ1-1
TGTGCCTGTTCTGGACTTAAAAACATTCAGTACTTC	CACSGLKNIQYF	TRBV6-2/TRBV6-3	NA	NA	TRBJ2-4
TGTGCCAGCAGCTTAGTACCGGGGGGGGCCCCCGGGGAGCTGTTTTTT	CASSLVPGGAPGELFF	TRBV7-2	NA	TRBD2	TRBJ2-2
TGTGCCAGCATTAGTCTCGGGGGTTCCAATCAGCCCCAGCATTTT	CASISLGGSNQPQHF	TRBV27	NA	NA	TRBJ1-5
TGTGCCAGCAGACTAGCGGAGGTGGATACGCAGTATTTT	CASRLAEVDTQYF	TRBV25-1	few	TRBD2	TRBJ2-3
TGCGCCACCACCGATCCAGAGACCCAGTACTTC	CATTDPETQYF	TRBV10-2	NA	NA	TRBJ2-5
TGCGCCAGCAGCTTGGGGGGCGGGGGTGAAGAGCAGTTCTTC	CASSLGGGGEEQFF	TRBV5-1	few	TRBD2	TRBJ2-1
TGCAGTGCTAGAGATGGTAGCGGCACAGATACGCAGTATTTT	CSARDGSGTDTQYF	TRBV20-1	NA	NA	TRBJ2-3
TGTGCCACCAGCAGAGATAGGGGGCTAGCCAATGAGCAGTTCTTC	CATSRDRGLANEQFF	TRBV15	few	TRBD1	TRBJ2-1
TGCGCCAGCAGCCAAGTAGTAGACAGTCCCTACGAGCAGTACTTC	CASSQVVDSPYEQYF	TRBV4-3	NA	NA	TRBJ2-7
TGTGCCAGCAGTTGGGCTGCTAGCGGGAGACCAGATACGCAGTATTTT	CASSWAASGRPDTQYF	TRBV7-2	NA	TRBD2	TRBJ2-3
TGTGCCAGCAGCCAAGCGTGGGACCACTATGGCTACACCTTC	CASSQAWDHYGYTF	TRBV4-2	NA	NA	TRBJ1-2
TGTGCCAGCTCACCAGGCAGCCCTAAAAACATTCAGTACTTC	CASSPGSPKNIQYF	TRBV18	few	NA	TRBJ2-4
TGTGCCAGCAGCTCGACCCTAGACGAGCAGTACTTC	CASSSTLDEQYF	TRBV11-3	NA	NA	TRBJ2-7